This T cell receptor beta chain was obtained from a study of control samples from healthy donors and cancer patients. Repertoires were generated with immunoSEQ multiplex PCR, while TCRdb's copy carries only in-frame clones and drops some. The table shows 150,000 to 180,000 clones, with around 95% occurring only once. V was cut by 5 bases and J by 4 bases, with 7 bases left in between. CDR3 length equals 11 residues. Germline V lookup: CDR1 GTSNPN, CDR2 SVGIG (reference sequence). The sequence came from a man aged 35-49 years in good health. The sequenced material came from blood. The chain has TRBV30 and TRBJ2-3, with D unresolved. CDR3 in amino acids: CAWETPDTQYF. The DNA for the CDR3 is TGTGCCTGGGAAACTCCAGATACGCAGTATTTT.